These T cell receptor beta chains were read from a single sample in a study of naive and memory T cell subsets. MiXCR, applied by TCRdb to the UMI-ligation and nested PCR reads, yields one record per CDR3 protein. The sample shows some 100,000 distinct CDR3 sequences, roughly 7% of them seen only once. The source material was central memory CD4+ T cells from blood. The receptors come from a human donor in good health. The CDR3 runs from the conserved cysteine through the conserved F or W. The order of the fields is V gene, D gene, J gene, clone size, CDR3 DNA, CDR3 protein. D genes are given only for firm matches. The listing skips clone size in some rows; elsewhere it reads once, few, many or a size class.

V gene: TRBV5-1
D gene: NA
J gene: TRBJ1-4
clone size: many
CDR3 DNA: TGCGCCAGCCCAAGCATCAGGACGGAACCTGAAAAACTGTTTTTT
CDR3 protein: CASPSIRTEPEKLFF

V gene: TRBV6-5
D gene: NA
J gene: TRBJ1-2
clone size: few
CDR3 DNA: TGTGCTTCGAGGGACTATGGCTACACCTTC
CDR3 protein: CASRDYGYTF

V gene: TRBV6-2/TRBV6-3
D gene: TRBD1
J gene: TRBJ1-2
clone size: few
CDR3 DNA: TGTGCCAGCAGTTACTCGGACAGGGCTATTACCGGCTACACCTTC
CDR3 protein: CASSYSDRAITGYTF

V gene: TRBV7-2
D gene: NA
J gene: TRBJ2-1
clone size: NA
CDR3 DNA: TGTGCCAGCAGAACTTACAATGAGCAGTTCTTC
CDR3 protein: CASRTYNEQFF

V gene: TRBV7-6
D gene: TRBD2
J gene: TRBJ2-4
clone size: few
CDR3 DNA: TGTGCCAGCAGCTTGGGGACTAGCGGGCCTGCTGTCATTCAGTACTTC
CDR3 protein: CASSLGTSGPAVIQYF

V gene: TRBV7-2
D gene: NA
J gene: TRBJ2-1
clone size: many
CDR3 DNA: TGTGCCAGCAGCCAGGGGGGGACACCGAACAATGAGCAGTTCTTC
CDR3 protein: CASSQGGTPNNEQFF

V gene: TRBV6-2/TRBV6-3
D gene: TRBD2
J gene: TRBJ2-5
clone size: many
CDR3 DNA: TGTGCCAGCAGTCGTAGCGGGGGGCCCACCGTACAGTACTTC
CDR3 protein: CASSRSGGPTVQYF

V gene: TRBV11-3
D gene: NA
J gene: TRBJ2-3
clone size: many
CDR3 DNA: TGTGCCCCTGCCAAGGGACCTGGGACAGATACGCAGTATTTT
CDR3 protein: CAPAKGPGTDTQYF

V gene: TRBV27
D gene: NA
J gene: TRBJ2-3
clone size: many
CDR3 DNA: TGTGCCAGCAGTCGCCCTTTAACAGATACGCAGTATTTT
CDR3 protein: CASSRPLTDTQYF

V gene: TRBV7-9
D gene: NA
J gene: TRBJ2-7
clone size: NA
CDR3 DNA: TGTGCCAGCAGTCCAGACTGGAAAGGGTCCTACGAGCAGTACTTC
CDR3 protein: CASSPDWKGSYEQYF

V gene: TRBV14
D gene: TRBD1
J gene: TRBJ2-7
clone size: many
CDR3 DNA: TGTGCCAGCAAGAGGACAGGGCCACGCTACGAGCAGTACTTC
CDR3 protein: CASKRTGPRYEQYF

V gene: TRBV7-6
D gene: TRBD2
J gene: TRBJ2-1
clone size: NA
CDR3 DNA: TGTGCCAGCAGCTTAGGGGGGACTAGCGGGAGAGGCAATGAGCAGTTCTTC
CDR3 protein: CASSLGGTSGRGNEQFF

V gene: TRBV5-6
D gene: TRBD1
J gene: TRBJ1-2
clone size: many
CDR3 DNA: TGTGCCAGCAGCGGGACAGGGGGCCTCCCTAACTATGGCTACACCTTC
CDR3 protein: CASSGTGGLPNYGYTF

V gene: TRBV12-3/TRBV12-4
D gene: NA
J gene: TRBJ2-6
clone size: few
CDR3 DNA: TGTGCCAGCAGCGCAAACAGAGCTGGGGCCAACGTCCTGACTTTC
CDR3 protein: CASSANRAGANVLTF

V gene: TRBV2
D gene: NA
J gene: TRBJ2-5
clone size: NA
CDR3 DNA: TGTGCCAGCAATAGCCTAACTGGGGCCCAGTACTTC
CDR3 protein: CASNSLTGAQYF